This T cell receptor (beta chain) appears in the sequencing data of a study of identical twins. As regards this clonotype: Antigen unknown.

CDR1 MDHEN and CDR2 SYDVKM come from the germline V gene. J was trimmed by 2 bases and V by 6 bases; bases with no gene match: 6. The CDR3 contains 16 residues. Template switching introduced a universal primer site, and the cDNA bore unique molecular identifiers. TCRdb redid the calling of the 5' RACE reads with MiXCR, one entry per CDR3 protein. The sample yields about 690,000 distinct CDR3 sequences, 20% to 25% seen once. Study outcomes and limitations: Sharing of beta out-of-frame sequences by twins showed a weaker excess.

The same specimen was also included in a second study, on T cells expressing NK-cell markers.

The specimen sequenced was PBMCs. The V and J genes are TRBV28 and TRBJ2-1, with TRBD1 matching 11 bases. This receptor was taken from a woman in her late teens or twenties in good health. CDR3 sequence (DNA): TGTGCCAGCAGATCTGGACAGGGGGCGACCTACAATGAGCAGTTCTTC. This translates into CASRSGQGATYNEQFF.